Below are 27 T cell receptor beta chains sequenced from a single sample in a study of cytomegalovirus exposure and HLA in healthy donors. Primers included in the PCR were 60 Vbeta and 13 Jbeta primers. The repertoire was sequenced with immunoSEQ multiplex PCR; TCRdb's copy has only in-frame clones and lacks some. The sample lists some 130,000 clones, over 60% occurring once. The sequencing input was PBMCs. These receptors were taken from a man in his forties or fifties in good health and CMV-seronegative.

The CDR3 region has the DNA TGTGCCAGCAGTCGGTATAATTCACCCCTCCACTTT. Amino acids: CASSRYNSPLHF. This rearrangement joins TRBV2 to TRBJ1-6, with D hard to call. There are 12 residues in the CDR3. Germline CDR1 reads SNHLY; CDR2 reads FYNNEI. V lost 5 bases, J lost 4 bases, and 3 bases lay in between.

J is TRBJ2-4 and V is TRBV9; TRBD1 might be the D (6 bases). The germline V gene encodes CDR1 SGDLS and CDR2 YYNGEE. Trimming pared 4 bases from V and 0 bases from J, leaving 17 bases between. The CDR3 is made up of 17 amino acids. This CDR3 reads CASSQDSLYLAKNIQYF. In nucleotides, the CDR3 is TGTGCCAGCAGCCAGGACAGCTTATACCTAGCCAAAAACATTCAGTACTTC.

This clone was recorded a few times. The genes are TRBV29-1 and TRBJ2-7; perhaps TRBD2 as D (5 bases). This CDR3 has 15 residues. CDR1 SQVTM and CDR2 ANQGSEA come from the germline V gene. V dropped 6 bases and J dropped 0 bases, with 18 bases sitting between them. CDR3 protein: CSVLVGRGNSYEQYF. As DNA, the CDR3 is TGCAGCGTGTTAGTAGGCCGGGGTAACTCCTACGAGCAGTACTTC.

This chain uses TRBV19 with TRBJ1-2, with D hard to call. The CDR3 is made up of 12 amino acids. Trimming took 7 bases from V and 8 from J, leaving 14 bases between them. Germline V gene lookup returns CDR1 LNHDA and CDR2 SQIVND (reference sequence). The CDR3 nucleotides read TGTGCCAGTAAGATCGGACTCTGGGGCTACACCTTC. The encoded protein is CASKIGLWGYTF.

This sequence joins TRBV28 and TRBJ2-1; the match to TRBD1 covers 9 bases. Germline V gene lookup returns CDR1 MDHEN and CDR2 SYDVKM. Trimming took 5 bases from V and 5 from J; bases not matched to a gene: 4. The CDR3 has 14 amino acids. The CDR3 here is CASSIGQGNNEQFF. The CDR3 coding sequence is TGTGCCAGCAGTATCGGACAGGGGAACAATGAGCAGTTCTTC.

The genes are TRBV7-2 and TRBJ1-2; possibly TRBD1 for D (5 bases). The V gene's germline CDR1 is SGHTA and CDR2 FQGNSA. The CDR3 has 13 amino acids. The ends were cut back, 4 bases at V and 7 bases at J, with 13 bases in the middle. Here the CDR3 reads CASSSWGGGGYTF. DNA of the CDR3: TGTGCCAGCAGCTCATGGGGCGGGGGTGGCTACACCTTC.

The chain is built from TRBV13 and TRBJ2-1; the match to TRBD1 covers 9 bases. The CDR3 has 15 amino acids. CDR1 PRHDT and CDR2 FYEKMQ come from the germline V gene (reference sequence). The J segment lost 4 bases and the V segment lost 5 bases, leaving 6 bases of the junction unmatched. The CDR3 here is CASSLRDREYNEQFF. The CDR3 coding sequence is TGTGCCAGCAGCCTCCGGGACAGGGAATACAATGAGCAGTTCTTC.

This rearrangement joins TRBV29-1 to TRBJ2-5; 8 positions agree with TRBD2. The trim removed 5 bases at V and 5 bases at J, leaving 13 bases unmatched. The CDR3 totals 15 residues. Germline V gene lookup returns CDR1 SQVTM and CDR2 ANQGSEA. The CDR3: CSVHGGEGVGETQYF. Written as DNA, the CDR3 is TGCAGCGTTCACGGGGGGGAGGGCGTAGGTGAGACCCAGTACTTC.

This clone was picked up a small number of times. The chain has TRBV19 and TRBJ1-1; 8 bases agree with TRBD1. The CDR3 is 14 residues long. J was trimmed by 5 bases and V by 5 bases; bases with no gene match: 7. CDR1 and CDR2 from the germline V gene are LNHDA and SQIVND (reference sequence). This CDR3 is CASSSRTGRTEAFF. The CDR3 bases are TGTGCCAGTAGTTCACGGACAGGGAGGACTGAAGCTTTCTTT.

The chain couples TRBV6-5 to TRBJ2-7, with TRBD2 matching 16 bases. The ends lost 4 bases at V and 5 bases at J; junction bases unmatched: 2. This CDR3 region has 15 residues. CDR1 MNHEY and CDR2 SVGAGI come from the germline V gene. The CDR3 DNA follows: TGTGCCAGCAGTTTGGGACTAGCGGGAGGGGACGAGCAGTACTTC. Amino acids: CASSLGLAGGDEQYF.

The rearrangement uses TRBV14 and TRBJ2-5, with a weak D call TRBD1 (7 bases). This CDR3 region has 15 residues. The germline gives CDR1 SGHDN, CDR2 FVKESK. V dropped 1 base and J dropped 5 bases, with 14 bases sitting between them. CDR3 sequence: CASSQAHAGGETQYF. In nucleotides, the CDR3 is TGTGCCAGCAGCCAAGCACATGCAGGGGGGGAGACCCAGTACTTC.

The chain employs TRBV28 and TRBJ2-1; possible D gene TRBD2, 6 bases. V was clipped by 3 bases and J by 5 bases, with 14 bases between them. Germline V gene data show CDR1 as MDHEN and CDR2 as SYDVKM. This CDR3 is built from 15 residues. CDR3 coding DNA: TGTGCCAGCAGTTTGGCCCCGACGGGGGACAATGAGCAGTTCTTC. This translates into CASSLAPTGDNEQFF.

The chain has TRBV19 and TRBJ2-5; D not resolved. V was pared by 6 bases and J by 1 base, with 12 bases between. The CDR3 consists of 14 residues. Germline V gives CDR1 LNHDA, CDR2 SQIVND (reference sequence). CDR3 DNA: TGTGCCAGTAGACTTACAGTGTTCCAAGAGACCCAGTACTTC. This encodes CASRLTVFQETQYF.

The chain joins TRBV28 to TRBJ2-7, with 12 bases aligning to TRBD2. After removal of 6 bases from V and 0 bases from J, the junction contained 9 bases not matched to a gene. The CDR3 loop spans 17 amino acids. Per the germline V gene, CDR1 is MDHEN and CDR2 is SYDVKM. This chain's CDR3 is CASSLTSGSESSYEQYF. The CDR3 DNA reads TGTGCCAGCAGCCTGACTAGCGGGAGTGAATCCTCCTACGAGCAGTACTTC.

In DNA form, the CDR3 reads TGTGCCTGGAGGGCGGGCCAGAGGACCGGGGAGCTGTTTTTT. Translated, it gives CAWRAGQRTGELFF. The J gene is TRBJ2-2, the V gene TRBV30; weak D call: TRBD2 (5 bases). The V gene's germline CDR1 is GTSNPN and CDR2 SVGIG (reference sequence). The length of the CDR3 is 14 residues. Deletions cut 3 bases from V and 5 bases from J, with 13 bases between.

CDR3 in DNA: TGTGCCAGCACTAGGTCCAGCTCTGGAAACACCATATATTTT. It encodes CASTRSSSGNTIYF. This chain uses TRBV6-5 with TRBJ1-3, with D uncertain. V lost 7 bases and J 0 bases, leaving 10 bases between the germline ends. This CDR3 contains 14 residues. Looked up from germline, CDR1 is MNHEY and CDR2 is SVGAGI.

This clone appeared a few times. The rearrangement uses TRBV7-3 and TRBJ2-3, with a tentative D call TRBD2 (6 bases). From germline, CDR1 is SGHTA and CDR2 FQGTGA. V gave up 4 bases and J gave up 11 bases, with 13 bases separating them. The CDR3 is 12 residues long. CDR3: CASSSPAGRQYF. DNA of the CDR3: TGTGCCAGCAGCTCCCCGGCCGGGAGGCAGTATTTT.

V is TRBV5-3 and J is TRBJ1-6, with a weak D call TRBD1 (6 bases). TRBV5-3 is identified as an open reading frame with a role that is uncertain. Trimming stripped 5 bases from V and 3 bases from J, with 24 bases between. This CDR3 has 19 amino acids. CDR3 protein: CARRTTRGRLTDYNSPLHF. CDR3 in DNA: TGTGCCAGAAGAACCACCAGGGGCCGACTTACCGACTATAATTCACCCCTCCACTTT.

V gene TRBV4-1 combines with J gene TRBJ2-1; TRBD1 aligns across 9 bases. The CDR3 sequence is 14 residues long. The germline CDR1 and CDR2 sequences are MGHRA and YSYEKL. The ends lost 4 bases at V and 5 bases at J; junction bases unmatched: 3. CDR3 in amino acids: CASSPRTGDNEQFF. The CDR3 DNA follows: TGCGCCAGCAGCCCACGGACAGGGGACAATGAGCAGTTCTTC.

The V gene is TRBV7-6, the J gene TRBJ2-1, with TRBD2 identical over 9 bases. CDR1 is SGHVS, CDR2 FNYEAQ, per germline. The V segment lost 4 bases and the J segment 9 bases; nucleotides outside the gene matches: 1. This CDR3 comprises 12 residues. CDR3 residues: CASSSTSGEQFF. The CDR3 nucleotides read TGTGCCAGCAGCTCGACTAGCGGTGAGCAGTTCTTC. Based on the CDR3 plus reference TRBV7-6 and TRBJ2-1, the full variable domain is GAGVSQSPRYKVTKRGQDVALRCDPISGHVSLYWYRQALGQGPEFLTYFNYEAQQDKSGLPNDRFSAERPEGSISTLTIQRTEQRDSAMYRCASSSTSGEQFFGPGTRLTVL.

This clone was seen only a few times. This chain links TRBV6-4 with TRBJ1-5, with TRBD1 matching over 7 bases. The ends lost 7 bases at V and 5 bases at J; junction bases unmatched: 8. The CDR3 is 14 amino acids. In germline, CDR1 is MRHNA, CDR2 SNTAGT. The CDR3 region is CASKDRLAYQPQHF. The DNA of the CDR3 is TGTGCCAGCAAGGACAGGCTAGCGTATCAGCCCCAGCATTTT.

CDR3 region: CASSPPSPRGEKLFF. CDR3 nucleotides: TGTGCCAGCTCACCACCGTCCCCCCGGGGTGAAAAACTGTTTTTT. The chain joins TRBV18 to TRBJ1-4, with D uncertain. The germline gives CDR1 KGHSH, CDR2 LQKENI. CDR3 length equals 15 residues. Trimming removed 0 bases at V and 7 bases at J, with 12 bases between. The full variable domain, in which reference TRBV18 and TRBJ1-4 provide the parts outside the CDR3, is NAGVMQNPRHLVRRRGQEARLRCSPMKGHSHVYWYRQLPEEGLKFMVYLQKENIIDESGMPKERFSAEFPKEGPSILRIQQVVRGDSAAYFCASSPPSPRGEKLFFGSGTQLSVL.

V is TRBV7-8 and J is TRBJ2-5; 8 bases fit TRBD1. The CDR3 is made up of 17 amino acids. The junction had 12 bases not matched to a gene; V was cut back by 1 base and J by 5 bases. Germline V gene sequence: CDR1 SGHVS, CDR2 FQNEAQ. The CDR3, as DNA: TGTGCCAGCAGCTTAGGGGCTGGGACAGGCCCAGGGGAGACCCAGTACTTC. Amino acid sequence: CASSLGAGTGPGETQYF.

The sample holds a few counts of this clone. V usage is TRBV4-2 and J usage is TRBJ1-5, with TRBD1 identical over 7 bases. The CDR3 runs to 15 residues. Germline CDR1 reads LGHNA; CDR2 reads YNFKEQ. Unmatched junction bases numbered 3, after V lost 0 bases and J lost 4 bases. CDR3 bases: TGTGCCAGCAGCCAAGATACCAGGGGGAATCAGCCCCAGCATTTT. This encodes CASSQDTRGNQPQHF.

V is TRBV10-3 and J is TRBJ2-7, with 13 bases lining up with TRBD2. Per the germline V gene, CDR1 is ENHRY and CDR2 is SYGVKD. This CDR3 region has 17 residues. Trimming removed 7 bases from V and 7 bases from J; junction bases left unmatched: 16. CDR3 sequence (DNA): TGTGCCATCATCATTCCCCCGGGACTAGCGGGAAGAGGGGAGCAGTACTTC. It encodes CAIIIPPGLAGRGEQYF.

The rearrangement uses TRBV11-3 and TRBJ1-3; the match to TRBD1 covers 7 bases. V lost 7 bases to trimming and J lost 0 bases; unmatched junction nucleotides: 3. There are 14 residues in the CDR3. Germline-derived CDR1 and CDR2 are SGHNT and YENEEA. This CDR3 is CASKGTVSGNTIYF. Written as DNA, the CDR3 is TGTGCCAGCAAAGGGACAGTCTCTGGAAACACCATATATTTT. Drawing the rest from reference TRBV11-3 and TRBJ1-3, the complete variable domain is EAGVVQSPRYKIIEKKQPVAFWCNPISGHNTLYWYLQNLGQGPELLIRYENEEAVDDSQLPKDRFSAERLKGVDSTLKIQPAELGDSAVYLCASKGTVSGNTIYFGEGSWLTVV.

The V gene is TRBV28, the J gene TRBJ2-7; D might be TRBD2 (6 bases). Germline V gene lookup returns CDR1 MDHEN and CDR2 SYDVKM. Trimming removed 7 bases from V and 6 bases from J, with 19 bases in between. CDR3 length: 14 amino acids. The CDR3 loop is CASTPTGRGGEQYF. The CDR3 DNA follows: TGTGCCAGCACCCCAACGGGGCGGGGCGGCGAGCAGTACTTC.